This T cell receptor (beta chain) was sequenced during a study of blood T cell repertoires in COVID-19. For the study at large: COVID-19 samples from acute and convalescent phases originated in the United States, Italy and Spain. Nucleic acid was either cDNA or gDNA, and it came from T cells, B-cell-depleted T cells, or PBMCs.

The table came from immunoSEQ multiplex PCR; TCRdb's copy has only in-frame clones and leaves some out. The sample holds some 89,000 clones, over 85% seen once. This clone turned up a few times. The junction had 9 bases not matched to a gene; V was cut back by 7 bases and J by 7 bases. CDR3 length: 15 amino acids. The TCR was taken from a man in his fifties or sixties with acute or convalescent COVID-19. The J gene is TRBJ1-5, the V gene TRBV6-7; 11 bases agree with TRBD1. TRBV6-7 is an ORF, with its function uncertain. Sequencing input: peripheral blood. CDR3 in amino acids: CASTLGTGGRQPQHF. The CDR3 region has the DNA TGTGCCAGCACCCTAGGGACAGGGGGACGACAGCCCCAGCATTTT.